This is a list of T cell receptor beta chains from one sample in a study of monozygotic twins with inflammatory bowel disease. Reprocessing the 5' RACE reads, TCRdb reports a single entry for every CDR3 protein and omits DNA. Recorded here are about 160,000 distinct CDR3 sequences; the top ten clones represent roughly 2.6%. Material: blood. These receptors originate from a human donor with ulcerative colitis or Crohn's disease, or a healthy co-twin of an affected twin (not recorded which). Both conserved end residues are part of each CDR3. Fields, in order: clone size, V gene, J gene, CDR3 protein. Size tells how often a clone was seen (once, few, many) or the class of an expanded clone, and some rows leave it out.

clone size: -; V gene: TRBV5-1; J gene: TRBJ2-3; CDR3 protein: CASSQTSGGLGTDTQYF
clone size: -; V gene: TRBV7-2; J gene: TRBJ1-5; CDR3 protein: CASSLAPQAGQPQHF
clone size: -; V gene: TRBV12-3/TRBV12-4; J gene: TRBJ2-1; CDR3 protein: CASLDGGYLAGGSYNEQFF
clone size: -; V gene: TRBV24-1; J gene: TRBJ2-5; CDR3 protein: CATSDRGLWETQYF
clone size: -; V gene: TRBV6-6; J gene: TRBJ1-1; CDR3 protein: CASSYGGRSEAFF
clone size: -; V gene: TRBV5-6; J gene: TRBJ2-1; CDR3 protein: CASSFGDSYNEQFF
clone size: -; V gene: TRBV20-1; J gene: TRBJ2-5; CDR3 protein: CSARRGGLARETQYF
clone size: -; V gene: TRBV7-2; J gene: TRBJ1-6; CDR3 protein: CASSLRDISYNSPLHF
clone size: -; V gene: TRBV28; J gene: TRBJ1-6; CDR3 protein: CASRGVGADNSPLHF
clone size: -; V gene: TRBV7-2; J gene: TRBJ2-7; CDR3 protein: CASSLALGTYEQYF
clone size: -; V gene: TRBV5-6; J gene: TRBJ2-5; CDR3 protein: CASSLGPSTGTQYF
clone size: -; V gene: TRBV24-1; J gene: TRBJ2-7; CDR3 protein: CATSGTGTKRDEQYF
clone size: -; V gene: TRBV19; J gene: TRBJ1-1; CDR3 protein: CASSIGDTGNTEAFF
clone size: -; V gene: TRBV5-4; J gene: TRBJ2-6; CDR3 protein: CASSFPEGQDGSGANVLTF
clone size: -; V gene: TRBV18; J gene: TRBJ2-7; CDR3 protein: CASSPGLAGAFIYEQYF
clone size: -; V gene: TRBV19; J gene: TRBJ2-3; CDR3 protein: CASSLTGLAGEGTDTQYF
clone size: -; V gene: TRBV29-1; J gene: TRBJ1-4; CDR3 protein: CSVALGATNEKLFF
clone size: -; V gene: TRBV10-2; J gene: TRBJ1-2; CDR3 protein: CASSVDREDYGYTF
clone size: -; V gene: TRBV6-2/TRBV6-3; J gene: TRBJ2-5; CDR3 protein: CASSLVDWAQETQYF
clone size: -; V gene: TRBV2; J gene: TRBJ2-7; CDR3 protein: CASSAISGSYEQYF
clone size: -; V gene: TRBV4-2; J gene: TRBJ1-2; CDR3 protein: CASSQDQGGNYGYTF
clone size: -; V gene: TRBV10-3; J gene: TRBJ2-3; CDR3 protein: CAIRGTSGSWNTQYF
clone size: medium-sized; V gene: TRBV20-1; J gene: TRBJ2-7; CDR3 protein: CSVERGRSYEQYF
clone size: -; V gene: TRBV18; J gene: TRBJ2-7; CDR3 protein: CASSTRYRGDEQYF
clone size: -; V gene: TRBV7-2; J gene: TRBJ2-1; CDR3 protein: CASSSEVVNEQFF
clone size: -; V gene: TRBV7-2; J gene: TRBJ2-2; CDR3 protein: CASSPWGGAGTGELFF
clone size: -; V gene: TRBV7-2; J gene: TRBJ2-7; CDR3 protein: CASSPSGGLYEQYF